Sequencing of this TCR beta chain was carried out in a study of T-cell reconstitution after alpha-beta-depleted transplantation in children. The CDR3 has 13 residues. The V and J ends lost 1 base and 5 bases respectively, with 9 bases between them. From germline, CDR1 is DFQATT and CDR2 SNEGSKA (reference sequence). The authors prepared the TCRbeta library with unique molecular identifiers. TCRdb reprocessed the PCR reads with MiXCR, giving one entry per CDR3 protein. The repertoire holds hundreds of thousands of distinct CDR3 sequences, around 13% seen once, with around 0.79% in the top ten. This clonotype was found many times. Its antigen is as yet unknown. Overall study findings and caveats: Several hundred rapidly expanded clones from non-depleted graft cells reportedly supplied alpha-beta T cells about two months post-transplant. Surviving recipient cells, namely T cells and thymic progenitors, were the source of high day-60 TCRbeta diversity in some patients. Newly made T cells mostly supplied T-cell counts and diversity one year after transplant.

The rearrangement joins TRBV20-1 to TRBJ2-1; D gene uncertain. The source of this sequence is a girl aged 2 to 9 with congenital amegakaryocytic thrombocytopenia, due to receive a stem cell transplant. The sample in question was PBMCs, obtained before TCRalphabeta/CD19-depleted stem cell transplant. The CDR3 region is CSARVSRNNEQFF. CDR3 nucleotides: TGCAGTGCTAGAGTAAGCAGGAACAATGAGCAGTTCTTC.